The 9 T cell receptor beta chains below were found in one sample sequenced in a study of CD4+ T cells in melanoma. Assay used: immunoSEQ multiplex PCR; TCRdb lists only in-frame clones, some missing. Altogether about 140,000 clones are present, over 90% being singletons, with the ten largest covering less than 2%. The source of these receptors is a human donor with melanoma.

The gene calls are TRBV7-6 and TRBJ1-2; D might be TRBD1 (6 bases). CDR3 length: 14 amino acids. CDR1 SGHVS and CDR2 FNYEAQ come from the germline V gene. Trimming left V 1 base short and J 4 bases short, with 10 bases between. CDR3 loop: CASSLGTGTYGYTF. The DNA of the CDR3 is TGTGCCAGCAGCTTAGGTACAGGGACCTATGGCTACACCTTC.

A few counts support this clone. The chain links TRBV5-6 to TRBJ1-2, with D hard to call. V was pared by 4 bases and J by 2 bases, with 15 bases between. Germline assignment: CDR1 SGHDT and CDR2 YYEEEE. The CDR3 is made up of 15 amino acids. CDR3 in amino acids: CASSLGYSQNYGYTF. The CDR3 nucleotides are TGTGCCAGCAGCCTGGGCTATAGCCAGAACTATGGCTACACCTTC.

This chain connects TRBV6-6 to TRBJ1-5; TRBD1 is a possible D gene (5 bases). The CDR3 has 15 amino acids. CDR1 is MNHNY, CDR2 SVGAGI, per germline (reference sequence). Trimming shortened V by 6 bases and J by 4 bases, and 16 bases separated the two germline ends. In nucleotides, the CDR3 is TGTGCCAGCAGCCGGGACGGGTCTTCGAATCAGCCCCAGCATTTT. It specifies CASSRDGSSNQPQHF.

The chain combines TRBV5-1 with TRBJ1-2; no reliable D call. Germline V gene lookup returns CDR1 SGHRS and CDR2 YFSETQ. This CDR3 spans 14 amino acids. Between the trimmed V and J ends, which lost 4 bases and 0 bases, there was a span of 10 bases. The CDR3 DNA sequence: TGCGCCAGCAGCCCGCAGGCTTCTAACTATGGCTACACCTTC. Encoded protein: CASSPQASNYGYTF.

CDR3 sequence: CASSPNPGPTYEQYF. In DNA, the CDR3 is TGTGCCAGCAGCCCAAACCCGGGCCCAACCTACGAGCAGTACTTC. The chain combines TRBV4-2 with TRBJ2-7; D remains ambiguous. The CDR3 contains 15 residues. Trimming cost V 4 bases and J 2 bases, with 15 bases left between them. From germline, CDR1 is LGHNA and CDR2 YNFKEQ.

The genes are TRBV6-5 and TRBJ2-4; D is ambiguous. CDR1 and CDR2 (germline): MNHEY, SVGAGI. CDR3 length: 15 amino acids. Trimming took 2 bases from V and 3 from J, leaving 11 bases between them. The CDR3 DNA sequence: TGTGCCAGCAGTTACGTGGGTTCCGGCAAAAACATTCAGTACTTC. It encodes CASSYVGSGKNIQYF.

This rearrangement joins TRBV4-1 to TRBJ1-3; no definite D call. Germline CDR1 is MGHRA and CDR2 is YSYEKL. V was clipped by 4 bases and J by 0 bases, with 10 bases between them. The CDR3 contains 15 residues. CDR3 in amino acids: CASSLGLPSGNTIYF. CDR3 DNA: TGCGCCAGCAGCCTCGGACTGCCCTCTGGAAACACCATATATTTT.

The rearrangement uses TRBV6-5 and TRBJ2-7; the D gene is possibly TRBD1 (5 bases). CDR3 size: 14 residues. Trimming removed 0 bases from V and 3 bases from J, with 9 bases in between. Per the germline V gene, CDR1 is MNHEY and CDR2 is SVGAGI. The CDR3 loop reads CASSYSTRVYEQYF. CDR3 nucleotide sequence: TGTGCCAGCAGTTACTCGACCAGGGTCTACGAGCAGTACTTC.

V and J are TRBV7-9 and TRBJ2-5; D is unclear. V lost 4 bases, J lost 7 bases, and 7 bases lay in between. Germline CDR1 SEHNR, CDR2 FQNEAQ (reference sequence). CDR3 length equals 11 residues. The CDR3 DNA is TGTGCCAGCAGCTCCTCCGCGACCCAGTACTTC. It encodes CASSSSATQYF.